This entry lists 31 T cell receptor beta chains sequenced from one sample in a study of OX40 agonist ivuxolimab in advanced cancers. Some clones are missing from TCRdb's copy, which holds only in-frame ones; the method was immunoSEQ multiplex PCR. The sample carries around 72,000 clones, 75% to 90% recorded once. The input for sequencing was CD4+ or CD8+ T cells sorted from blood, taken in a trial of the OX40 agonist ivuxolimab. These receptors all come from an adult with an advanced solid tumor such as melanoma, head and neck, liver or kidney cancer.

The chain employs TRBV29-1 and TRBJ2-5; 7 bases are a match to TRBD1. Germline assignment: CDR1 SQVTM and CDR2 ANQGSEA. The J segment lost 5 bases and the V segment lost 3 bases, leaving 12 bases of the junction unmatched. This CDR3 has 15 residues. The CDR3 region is CSVEPWTGLRETQYF. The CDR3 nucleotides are TGCAGCGTTGAGCCTTGGACAGGCCTCCGGGAGACCCAGTACTTC.

The CDR3 region is CASSRTQGGNYGYTF. CDR3 DNA sequence: TGTGCCAGCAGCCGGACACAGGGGGGGAACTATGGCTACACCTTC. The rearrangement links TRBV11-2 to TRBJ1-2; 8 positions match TRBD1. J was trimmed by 2 bases and V by 5 bases; bases with no gene match: 7. Germline lookup yields CDR1 SGHAT and CDR2 FQNNGV. The CDR3 spans 15 residues.

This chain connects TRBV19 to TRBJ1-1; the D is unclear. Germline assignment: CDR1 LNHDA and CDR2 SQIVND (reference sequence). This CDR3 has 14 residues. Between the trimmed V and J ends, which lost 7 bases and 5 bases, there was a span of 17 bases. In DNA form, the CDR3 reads TGTGCCAGTACCCACAGCCGAACGCGGACTGAAGCTTTCTTT. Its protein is CASTHSRTRTEAFF.

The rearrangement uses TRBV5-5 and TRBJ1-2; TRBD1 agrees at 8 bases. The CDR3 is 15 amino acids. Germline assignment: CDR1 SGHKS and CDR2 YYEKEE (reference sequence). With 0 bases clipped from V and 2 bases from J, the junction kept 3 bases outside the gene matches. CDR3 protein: CASSLEGQGNYGYTF. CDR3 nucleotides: TGTGCCAGCAGCTTGGAAGGACAGGGAAACTATGGCTACACCTTC.

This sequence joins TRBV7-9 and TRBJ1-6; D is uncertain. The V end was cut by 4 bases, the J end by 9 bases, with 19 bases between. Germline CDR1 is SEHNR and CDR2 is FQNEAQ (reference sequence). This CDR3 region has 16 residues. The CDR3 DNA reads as TGTGCCAGCAGCTCATCCACCGGGGTATCAGGTTCACCCCTCCACTTT. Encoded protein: CASSSSTGVSGSPLHF.

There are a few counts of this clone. CDR3 region: CASSPWENQPQHF. DNA for the CDR3: TGTGCCAGCAGCCCGTGGGAGAATCAGCCCCAGCATTTT. The J gene is TRBJ1-5, the V gene TRBV28; D remains ambiguous. The CDR3 has 13 amino acids. Germline V gene data show CDR1 as MDHEN and CDR2 as SYDVKM. V dropped 6 bases and J dropped 4 bases, with 10 bases sitting between them.

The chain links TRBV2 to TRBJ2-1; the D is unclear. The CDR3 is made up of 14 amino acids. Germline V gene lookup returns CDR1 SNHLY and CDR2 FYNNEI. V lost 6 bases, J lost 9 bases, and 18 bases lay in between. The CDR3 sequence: CASRRERVQGEQFF. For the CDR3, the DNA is TGTGCCAGCAGAAGGGAAAGGGTCCAAGGTGAGCAGTTCTTC.

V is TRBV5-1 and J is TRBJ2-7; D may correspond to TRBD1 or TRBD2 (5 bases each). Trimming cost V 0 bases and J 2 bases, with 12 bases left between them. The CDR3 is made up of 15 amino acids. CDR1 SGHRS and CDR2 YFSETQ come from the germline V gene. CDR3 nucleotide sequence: TGCGCCAGCAGCTTGGGGGCCCTGGGGGCCTACGAGCAGTACTTC. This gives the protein CASSLGALGAYEQYF. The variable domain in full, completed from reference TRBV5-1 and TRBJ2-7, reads KAGVTQTPRYLIKTRGQQVTLSCSPISGHRSVSWYQQTPGQGLQFLFEYFSETQRNKGNFPGRFSGRQFSNSRSEMNVSTLELGDSALYLCASSLGALGAYEQYFGPGTRLTVT.

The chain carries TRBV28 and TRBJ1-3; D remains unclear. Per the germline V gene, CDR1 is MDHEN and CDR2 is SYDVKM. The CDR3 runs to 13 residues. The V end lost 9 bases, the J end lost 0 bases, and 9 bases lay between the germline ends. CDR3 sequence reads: CASRIFSGNTIYF. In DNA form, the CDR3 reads TGTGCCAGTAGAATTTTCTCTGGAAACACCATATATTTT.

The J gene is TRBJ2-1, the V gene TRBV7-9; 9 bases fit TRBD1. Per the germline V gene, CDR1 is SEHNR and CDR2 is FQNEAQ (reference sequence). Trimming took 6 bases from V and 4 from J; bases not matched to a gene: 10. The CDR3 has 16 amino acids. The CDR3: CASRGGTGTGYNEQFF. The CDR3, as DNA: TGTGCCAGCAGGGGAGGAACCGGGACAGGGTACAATGAGCAGTTCTTC.

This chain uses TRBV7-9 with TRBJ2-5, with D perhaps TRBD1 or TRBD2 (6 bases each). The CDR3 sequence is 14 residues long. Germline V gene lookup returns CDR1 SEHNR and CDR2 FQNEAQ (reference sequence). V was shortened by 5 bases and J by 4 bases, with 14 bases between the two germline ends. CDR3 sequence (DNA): TGTGCCAGCAGCCGAAGGGGGGTGGGAGAGACCCAGTACTTC. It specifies CASSRRGVGETQYF.

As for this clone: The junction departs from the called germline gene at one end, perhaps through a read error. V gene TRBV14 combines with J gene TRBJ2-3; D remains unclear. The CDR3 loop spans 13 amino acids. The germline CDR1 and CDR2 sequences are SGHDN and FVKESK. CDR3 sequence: CASSQDFSQAQYF. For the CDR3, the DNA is TGTGCCAGCAGTCAAGACTTTTCTCAGGCGCAGTATTTT.

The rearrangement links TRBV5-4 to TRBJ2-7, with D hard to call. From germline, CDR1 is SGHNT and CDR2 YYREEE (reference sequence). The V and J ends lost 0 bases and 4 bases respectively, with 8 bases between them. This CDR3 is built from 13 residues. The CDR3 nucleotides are TGTGCCAGCAGCTTGGTTTGGGGATACGAGCAGTACTTC. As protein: CASSLVWGYEQYF. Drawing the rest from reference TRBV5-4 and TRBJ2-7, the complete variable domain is ETGVTQSPTHLIKTRGQQVTLRCSSQSGHNTVSWYQQALGQGPQFIFQYYREEENGRGNFPPRFSGLQFPNYSSELNVNALELDDSALYLCASSLVWGYEQYFGPGTRLTVT.

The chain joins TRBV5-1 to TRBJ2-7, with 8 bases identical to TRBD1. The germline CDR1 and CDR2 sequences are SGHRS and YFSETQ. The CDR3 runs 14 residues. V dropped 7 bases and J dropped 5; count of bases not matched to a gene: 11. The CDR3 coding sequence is TGCGCCAGCTCTCGCGACAGGGGTAGGGACGAGCAGTACTTC. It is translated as CASSRDRGRDEQYF.

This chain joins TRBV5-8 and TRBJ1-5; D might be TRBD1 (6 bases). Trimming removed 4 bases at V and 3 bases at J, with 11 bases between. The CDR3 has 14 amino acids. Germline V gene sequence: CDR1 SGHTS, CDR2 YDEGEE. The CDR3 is CASSPGQFNQPQHF. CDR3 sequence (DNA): TGTGCCAGCAGCCCAGGACAGTTCAATCAGCCCCAGCATTTT. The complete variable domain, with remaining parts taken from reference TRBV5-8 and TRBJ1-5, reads EAGVTQSPTHLIKTRGQQATLRCSPISGHTSVYWYQQALGLGLQFLLWYDEGEERNRGNFPPRFSGRQFPNYSSELNVNALELEDSALYLCASSPGQFNQPQHFGDGTRLSIL.

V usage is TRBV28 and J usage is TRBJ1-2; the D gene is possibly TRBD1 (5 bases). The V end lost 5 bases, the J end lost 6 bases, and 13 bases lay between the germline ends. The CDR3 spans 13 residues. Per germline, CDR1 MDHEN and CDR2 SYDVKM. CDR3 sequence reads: CASSMAGLNGYTF. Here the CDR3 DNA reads TGTGCCAGCAGTATGGCAGGGCTAAATGGCTACACCTTC.

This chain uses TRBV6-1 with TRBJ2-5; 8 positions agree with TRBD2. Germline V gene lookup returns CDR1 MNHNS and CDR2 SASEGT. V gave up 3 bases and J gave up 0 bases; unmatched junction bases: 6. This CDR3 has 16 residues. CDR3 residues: CASSDPSGLYQETQYF. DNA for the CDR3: TGTGCCAGCAGTGACCCTAGCGGGTTATACCAAGAGACCCAGTACTTC.

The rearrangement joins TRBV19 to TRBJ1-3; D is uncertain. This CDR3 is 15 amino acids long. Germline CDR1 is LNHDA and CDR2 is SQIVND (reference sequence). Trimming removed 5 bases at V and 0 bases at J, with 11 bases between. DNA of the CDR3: TGTGCCAGTAGTCTCGGGTGGGGCTCTGGAAACACCATATATTTT. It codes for CASSLGWGSGNTIYF.

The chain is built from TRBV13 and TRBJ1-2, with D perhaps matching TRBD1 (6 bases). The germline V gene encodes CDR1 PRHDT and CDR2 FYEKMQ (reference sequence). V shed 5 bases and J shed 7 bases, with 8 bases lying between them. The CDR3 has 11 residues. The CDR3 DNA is TGTGCCAGCAGCAGAGGGGGTGGCTACACCTTC. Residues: CASSRGGGYTF.

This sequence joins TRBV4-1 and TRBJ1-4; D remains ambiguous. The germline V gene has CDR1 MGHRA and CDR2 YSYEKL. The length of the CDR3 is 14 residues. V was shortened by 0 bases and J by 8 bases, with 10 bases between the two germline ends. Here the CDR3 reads CASSQDYVREKLFF. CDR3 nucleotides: TGCGCCAGCAGCCAAGATTATGTGCGCGAAAAACTGTTTTTT.

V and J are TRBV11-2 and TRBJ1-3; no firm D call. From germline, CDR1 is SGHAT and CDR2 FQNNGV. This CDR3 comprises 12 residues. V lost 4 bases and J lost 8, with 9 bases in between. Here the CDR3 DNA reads TGTGCCAGCAGCTCTCAGTGGGACACCATATATTTT. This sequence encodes CASSSQWDTIYF.

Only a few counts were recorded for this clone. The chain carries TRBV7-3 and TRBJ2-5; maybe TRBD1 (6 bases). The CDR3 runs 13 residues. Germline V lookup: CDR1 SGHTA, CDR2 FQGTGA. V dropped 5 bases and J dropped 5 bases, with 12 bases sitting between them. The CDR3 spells CASSEQGRETQYF. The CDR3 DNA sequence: TGTGCCAGCAGCGAACAGGGTAGGGAGACCCAGTACTTC.

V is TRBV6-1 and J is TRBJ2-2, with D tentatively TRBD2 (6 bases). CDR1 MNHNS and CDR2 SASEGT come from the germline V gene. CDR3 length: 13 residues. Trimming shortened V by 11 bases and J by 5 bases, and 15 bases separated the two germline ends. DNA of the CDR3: TGTGCCTTTACTTCGGAGGGTACCGGGGAGCTGTTTTTT. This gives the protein CAFTSEGTGELFF.

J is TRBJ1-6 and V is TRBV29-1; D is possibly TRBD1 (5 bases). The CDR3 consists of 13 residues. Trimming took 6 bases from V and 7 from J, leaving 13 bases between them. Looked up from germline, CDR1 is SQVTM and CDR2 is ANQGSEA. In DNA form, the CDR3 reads TGCAGCGTGAAGCAGGGCCTAAATTCACCCCTCCACTTT. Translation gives CSVKQGLNSPLHF.

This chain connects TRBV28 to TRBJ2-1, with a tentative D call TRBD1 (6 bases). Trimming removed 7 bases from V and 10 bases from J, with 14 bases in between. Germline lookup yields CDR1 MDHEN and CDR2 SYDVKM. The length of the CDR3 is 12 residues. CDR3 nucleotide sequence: TGTGCCAGCAATCAGGGGACGAGCGAGCAGTTCTTC. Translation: CASNQGTSEQFF.

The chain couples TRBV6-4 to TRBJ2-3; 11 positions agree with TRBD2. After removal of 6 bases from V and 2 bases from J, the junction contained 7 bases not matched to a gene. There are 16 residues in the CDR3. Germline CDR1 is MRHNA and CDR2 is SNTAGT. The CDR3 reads CASSPTSGGPTDTQYF. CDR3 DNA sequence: TGTGCCAGCAGCCCCACTAGCGGGGGACCCACAGATACGCAGTATTTT.

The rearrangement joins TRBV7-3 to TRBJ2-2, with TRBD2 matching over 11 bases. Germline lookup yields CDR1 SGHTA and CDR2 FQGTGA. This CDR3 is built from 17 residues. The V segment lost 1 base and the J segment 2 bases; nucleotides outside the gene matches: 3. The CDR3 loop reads CASSLRTSGYNTGELFF. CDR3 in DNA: TGTGCCAGCAGCTTAAGGACTAGCGGGTATAACACCGGGGAGCTGTTTTTT. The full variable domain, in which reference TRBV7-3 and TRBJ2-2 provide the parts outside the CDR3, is GAGVSQTPSNKVTEKGKYVELRCDPISGHTALYWYRQSLGQGPEFLIYFQGTGAADDSGLPNDRFFAVRPEGSVSTLKIQRTERGDSAVYLCASSLRTSGYNTGELFFGEGSRLTVL.

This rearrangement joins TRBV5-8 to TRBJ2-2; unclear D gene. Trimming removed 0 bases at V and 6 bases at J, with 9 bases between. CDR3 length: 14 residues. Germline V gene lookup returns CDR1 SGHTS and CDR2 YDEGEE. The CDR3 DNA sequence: TGTGCCAGCAGCTTGGGCCTTTGGTCCGGGGAGCTGTTTTTT. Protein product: CASSLGLWSGELFF. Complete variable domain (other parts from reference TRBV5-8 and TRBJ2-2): EAGVTQSPTHLIKTRGQQATLRCSPISGHTSVYWYQQALGLGLQFLLWYDEGEERNRGNFPPRFSGRQFPNYSSELNVNALELEDSALYLCASSLGLWSGELFFGEGSRLTVL.

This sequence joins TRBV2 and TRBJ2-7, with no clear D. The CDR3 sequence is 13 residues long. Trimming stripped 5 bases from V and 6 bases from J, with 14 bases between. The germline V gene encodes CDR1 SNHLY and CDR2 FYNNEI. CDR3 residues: CASSYSSVGEQYF. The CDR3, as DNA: TGTGCCAGCAGTTACAGTTCGGTCGGCGAGCAGTACTTC.

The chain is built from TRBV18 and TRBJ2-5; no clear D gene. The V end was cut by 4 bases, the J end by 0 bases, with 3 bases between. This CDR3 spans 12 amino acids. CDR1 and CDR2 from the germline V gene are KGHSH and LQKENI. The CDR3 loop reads CASSRDQETQYF. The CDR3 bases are TGTGCCAGCTCACGGGACCAAGAGACCCAGTACTTC.

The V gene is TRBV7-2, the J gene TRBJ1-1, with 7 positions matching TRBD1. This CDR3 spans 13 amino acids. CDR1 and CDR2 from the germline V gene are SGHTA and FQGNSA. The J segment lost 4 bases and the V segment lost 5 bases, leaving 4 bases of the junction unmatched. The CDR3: CASSPGTVTEAFF. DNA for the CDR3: TGTGCCAGCAGCCCTGGGACAGTCACTGAAGCTTTCTTT. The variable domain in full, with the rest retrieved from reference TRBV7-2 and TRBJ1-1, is GAGVSQSPSNKVTEKGKDVELRCDPISGHTALYWYRQSLGQGLEFLIYFQGNSAPDKSGLPSDRFSAERTGGSVSTLTIQRTQQEDSAVYLCASSPGTVTEAFFGQGTRLTVV.